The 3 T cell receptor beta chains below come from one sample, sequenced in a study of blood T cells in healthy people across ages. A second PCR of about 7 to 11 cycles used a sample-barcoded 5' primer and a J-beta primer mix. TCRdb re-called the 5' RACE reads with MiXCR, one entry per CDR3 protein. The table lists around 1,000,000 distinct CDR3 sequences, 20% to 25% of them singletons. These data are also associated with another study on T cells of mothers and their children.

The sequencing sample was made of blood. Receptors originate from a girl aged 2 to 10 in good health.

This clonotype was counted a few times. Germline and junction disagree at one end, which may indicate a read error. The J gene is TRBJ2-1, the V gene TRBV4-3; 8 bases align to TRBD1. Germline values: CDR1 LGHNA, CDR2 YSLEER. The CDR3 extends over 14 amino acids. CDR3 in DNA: TGCGCCAGCAGCCAAAGCCTGGGAGGACAGGGTAAGATCTTC. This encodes CASSQSLGGQGKIF.

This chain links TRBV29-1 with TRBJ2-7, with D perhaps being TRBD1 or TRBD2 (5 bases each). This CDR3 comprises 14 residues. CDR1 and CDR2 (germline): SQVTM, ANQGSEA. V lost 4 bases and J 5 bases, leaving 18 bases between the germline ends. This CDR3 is CSVVPFGGLDEQYF. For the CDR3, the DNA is TGCAGCGTTGTGCCATTTGGGGGTTTAGACGAGCAGTACTTC.

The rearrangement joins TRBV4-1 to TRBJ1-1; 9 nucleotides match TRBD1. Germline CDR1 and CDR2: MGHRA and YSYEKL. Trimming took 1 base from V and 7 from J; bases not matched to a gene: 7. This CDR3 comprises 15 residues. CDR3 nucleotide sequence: TGCGCCAGCAGCCAAGCGGGACAGGGTTTATATGAAGCTTTCTTT. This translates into CASSQAGQGLYEAFF.